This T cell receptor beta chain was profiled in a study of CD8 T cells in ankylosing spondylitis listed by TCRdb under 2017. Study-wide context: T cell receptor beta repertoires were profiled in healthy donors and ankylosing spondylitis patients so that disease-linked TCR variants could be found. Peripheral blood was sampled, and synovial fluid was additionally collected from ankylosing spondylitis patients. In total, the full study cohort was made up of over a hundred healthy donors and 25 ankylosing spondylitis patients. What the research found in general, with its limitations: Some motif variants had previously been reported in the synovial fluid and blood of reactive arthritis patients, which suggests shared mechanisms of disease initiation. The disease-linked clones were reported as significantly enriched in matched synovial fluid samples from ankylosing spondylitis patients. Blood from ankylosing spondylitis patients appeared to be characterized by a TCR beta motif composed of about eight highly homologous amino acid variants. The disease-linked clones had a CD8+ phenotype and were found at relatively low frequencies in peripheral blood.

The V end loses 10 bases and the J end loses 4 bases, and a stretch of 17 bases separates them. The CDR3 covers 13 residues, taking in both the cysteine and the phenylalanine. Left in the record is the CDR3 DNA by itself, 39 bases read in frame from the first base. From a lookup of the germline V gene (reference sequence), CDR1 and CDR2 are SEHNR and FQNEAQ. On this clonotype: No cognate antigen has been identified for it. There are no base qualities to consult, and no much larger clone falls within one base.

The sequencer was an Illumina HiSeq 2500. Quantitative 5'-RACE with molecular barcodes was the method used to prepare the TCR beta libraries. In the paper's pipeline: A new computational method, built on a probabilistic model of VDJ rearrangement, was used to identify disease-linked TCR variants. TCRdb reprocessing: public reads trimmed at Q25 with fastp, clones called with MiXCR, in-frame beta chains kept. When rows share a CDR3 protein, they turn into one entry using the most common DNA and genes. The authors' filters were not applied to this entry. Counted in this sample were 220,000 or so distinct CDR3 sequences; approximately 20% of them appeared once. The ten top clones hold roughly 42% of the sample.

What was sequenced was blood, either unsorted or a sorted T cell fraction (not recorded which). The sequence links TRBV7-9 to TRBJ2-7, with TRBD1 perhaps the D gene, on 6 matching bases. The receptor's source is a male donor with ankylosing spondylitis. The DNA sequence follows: TGTGCCACCACAGGGACCCACGGATACGAGCAGTACTTC. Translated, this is CATTGTHGYEQYF.